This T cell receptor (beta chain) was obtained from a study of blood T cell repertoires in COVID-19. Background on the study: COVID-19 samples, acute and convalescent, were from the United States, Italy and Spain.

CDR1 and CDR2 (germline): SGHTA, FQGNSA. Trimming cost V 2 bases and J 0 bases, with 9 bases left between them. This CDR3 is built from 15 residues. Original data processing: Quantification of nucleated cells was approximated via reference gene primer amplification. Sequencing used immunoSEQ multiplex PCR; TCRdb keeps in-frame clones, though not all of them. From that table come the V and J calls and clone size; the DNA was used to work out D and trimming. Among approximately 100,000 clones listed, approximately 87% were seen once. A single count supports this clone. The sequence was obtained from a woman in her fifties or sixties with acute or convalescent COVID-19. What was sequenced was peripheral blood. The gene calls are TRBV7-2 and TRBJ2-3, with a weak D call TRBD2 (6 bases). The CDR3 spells CASSLSLASTDTQYF. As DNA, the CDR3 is TGTGCCAGCAGCTTATCCCTAGCGAGCACAGATACGCAGTATTTT.